The next 11 T cell receptor beta chains were all read from a single sample in a study of blood T cells in healthy people across ages. The use of a sample-barcoded 5' primer and a J-beta primer mix characterized a second PCR of about 6 to 12 cycles. TCRdb reprocessed the 5' RACE reads with MiXCR, giving one entry per CDR3 protein. The sample has roughly 930,000 distinct CDR3 sequences, around 48% seen once. The source material was blood. The receptors come from a man under 40 in good health.

This chain uses TRBV20-1 with TRBJ2-3; no clear D gene. Germline V CDR1 and CDR2: DFQATT, SNEGSKA (reference sequence). This CDR3 spans 14 amino acids. Deletions cut 6 bases from V and 1 base from J, with 14 bases between. CDR3: CSAELAERTDTQYF. The CDR3 DNA reads TGCAGTGCGGAGCTGGCGGAGCGCACAGATACGCAGTATTTT.

This sequence joins TRBV20-1 and TRBJ2-5; D call uncertain. Germline CDR1 is DFQATT and CDR2 is SNEGSKA (reference sequence). The CDR3 extends over 13 amino acids. Trimming removed 8 bases from V and 3 bases from J, with 16 bases in between. CDR3 in DNA: TGCAGTCCCAAGGCCCTTAATGAAGAGACCCAGTACTTC. This sequence encodes CSPKALNEETQYF.

The chain is built from TRBV29-1 and TRBJ2-1; D is unresolved. The CDR3 runs 10 residues. Between the trimmed V and J ends, which lost 3 bases and 7 bases, there was a span of 4 bases. The germline CDR1 and CDR2 sequences are SQVTM and ANQGSEA. The CDR3 coding sequence is TGCAGCGTTGATGGGAATGAGCAGTTCTTC. As protein: CSVDGNEQFF.

This clonotype was counted only a few times. The genes are TRBV3-1 and TRBJ1-5, with TRBD1 matching 7 bases. CDR3 length equals 18 residues. Trimming removed 1 base from V and 0 bases from J; junction bases left unmatched: 9. Germline loops: CDR1 LGHDT, CDR2 YNNKEL (reference sequence). This CDR3 is CASSQGGTEPYSNQPQHF. DNA for the CDR3: TGTGCCAGCAGCCAAGGAGGGACAGAACCTTATAGCAATCAGCCCCAGCATTTT.

The V and J genes are TRBV20-1 and TRBJ1-6; TRBD1 agrees at 7 bases. The CDR3 totals 15 residues. Germline assignment: CDR1 DFQATT and CDR2 SNEGSKA (reference sequence). V was pared by 2 bases and J by 8 bases, with 9 bases of the junction left unmatched. The CDR3 bases are TGCAGTGCTAGAAAGGGCACAGGGGCGGATTCACCCCTCCACTTT. It specifies CSARKGTGADSPLHF.

The chain recombines TRBV7-2 with TRBJ2-5; maybe TRBD1 (6 bases). The J call may be wrong; the DNA end is better matched by TRBJ2-7. The CDR3 length is 14 residues. Germline V CDR1 and CDR2: SGHTA, FQGNSA. The CDR3 loop reads CASSPMVQGYEQYF. DNA of the CDR3: TGTGCCAGCAGTCCTATGGTACAGGGCTACGAGCAGTACTTC.

This clonotype was recorded a few times. The rearrangement uses TRBV5-1 and TRBJ2-3, with D hard to call. Trimming pared 4 bases from V and 6 bases from J, leaving 18 bases between. This CDR3 has 15 amino acids. Per the germline V gene, CDR1 is SGHRS and CDR2 is YFSETQ. The CDR3 spells CASSGGPLAFDTQYF. The CDR3 DNA follows: TGCGCCAGCAGCGGTGGACCGCTCGCCTTTGATACGCAGTATTTT.

J is TRBJ2-3 and V is TRBV6-2 or TRBV6-3; D remains ambiguous. This CDR3 has 17 residues. The V and J ends lost 0 bases and 4 bases respectively, with 17 bases between them. Germline-derived CDR1 and CDR2 are MNHEY and SVGEGT. This chain's CDR3 is CASSYSIMAVAADTQYF. The CDR3 DNA reads TGTGCCAGCAGTTACTCGATAATGGCGGTGGCGGCAGATACGCAGTATTTT.

This clonotype was detected only a few times. A single base separates this from a much larger clone, so it may be a read error. This rearrangement joins TRBV10-3 to TRBJ2-7; no definite D call. CDR3 length: 11 residues. From germline, CDR1 is ENHRY and CDR2 SYGVKD. The ends were cut back, 4 bases at V and 3 bases at J, with 4 bases in the middle. CDR3 coding DNA: TGTGCCATCAGTGGGGGCTACGAGCAGTACTTC. It encodes CAISGGYEQYF.

The table lists this clonotype with a few counts. The chain is built from TRBV6-1 and TRBJ2-1; 10 positions agree with TRBD2. Losses at the gene ends were 7 bases for V and 6 bases for J; bases not matched to a gene: 6. The germline V gene has CDR1 MNHNS and CDR2 SASEGT. The CDR3 has 14 residues. Here the CDR3 DNA reads TGTGCCAGCAATGTGGGACTAGCGCCCAATGAGCAGTTCTTC. The encoded protein is CASNVGLAPNEQFF.

This clonotype has more than one count but fewer than ten. The genes are TRBV9 and TRBJ2-1, with 8 bases matching TRBD2. The junction had 4 bases not matched to a gene; V was cut back by 0 bases and J by 5 bases. The CDR3 contains 15 residues. Germline lookup yields CDR1 SGDLS and CDR2 YYNGEE. CDR3 nucleotide sequence: TGTGCCAGCAGCGTAGGAAATAGCGGGGACAATGAGCAGTTCTTC. It specifies CASSVGNSGDNEQFF.